The 15 T cell receptor beta chains presented below share a single source sample, sequenced in a study of T-cell reconstitution after alpha-beta-depleted transplantation in children. Unique molecular identifiers were incorporated during preparation of the TCRbeta library. TCRdb analysed the PCR reads with MiXCR anew, one entry per CDR3 protein. Counted here are about 610,000 distinct CDR3 sequences, more than 9% occurring once; the ten biggest clones make up 3.5% to 5%. This sample comprised PBMCs from the stem cell graft donor, obtained from the stem cell graft. These receptors were obtained from a human donor who donated a stem cell graft to a child with acute myeloid leukemia.

This chain connects TRBV11-2 to TRBJ2-3, with a weak D call TRBD2 (6 bases). The V gene's germline CDR1 is SGHAT and CDR2 FQNNGV. V lost 5 bases and J 6 bases, leaving 12 bases between the germline ends. This CDR3 contains 13 residues. The CDR3 protein is CASSQPGLDTQYF. The CDR3 region has the DNA TGTGCCAGCAGCCAGCCGGGACTTGATACGCAGTATTTT.

This clonotype was seen once. Because it lacks the conserved phenylalanine or tryptophan at the end, this CDR3 is likely a read error. CDR3 DNA sequence: TGTGCCAGCAGCCTCCCCCTGGGACAGGGTGCGTCTGGAAACACCATATATTCT. It encodes CASSLPLGQGASGNTIYS. The chain combines TRBV14 with TRBJ1-3, with TRBD1 matching over 9 bases. This CDR3 is 18 amino acids long. The V and J ends lost 4 bases and 1 base, in that order; junction bases with no gene match: 11. CDR1 is SGHDN, CDR2 FVKESK, per germline.

This clonotype turned up a few times. CDR3 region: CASSARTGSYEQYF. CDR3 nucleotide sequence: TGTGCCAGCAGCGCGAGGACAGGTTCCTACGAGCAGTACTTC. The chain couples TRBV9 to TRBJ2-7, with TRBD1 identical over 7 bases. CDR1 and CDR2 from the germline V gene are SGDLS and YYNGEE. CDR3 length: 14 amino acids. Trimming cost V 3 bases and J 1 base; bases outside gene matches: 4. The full variable domain, with the rest looked up from reference TRBV9 and TRBJ2-7, is DSGVTQTPKHLITATGQRVTLRCSPRSGDLSVYWYQQSLDQGLQFLIQYYNGEERAKGNILERFSAQQFPDLHSELNLSSLELGDSALYFCASSARTGSYEQYFGPGTRLTVT.

This clonotype was detected a few times. The chain links TRBV2 to TRBJ2-3; TRBD2 aligns across 7 bases. The germline V gene has CDR1 SNHLY and CDR2 FYNNEI. V trimming: 8 bases; J trimming: 2 bases; junction bases outside the gene matches: 7. This CDR3 has 14 residues. The DNA of the CDR3 is TGTGCCAGCGTTACTAGCGAATACACAGATACGCAGTATTTT. It is translated as CASVTSEYTDTQYF.

This clonotype has just a few counts. The V and J genes are TRBV29-1 and TRBJ1-2; 7 bases fit TRBD1. The CDR3 sequence is 13 residues long. Germline loops: CDR1 SQVTM, CDR2 ANQGSEA. The junction had 4 bases not matched to a gene; V was cut back by 3 bases and J by 3 bases. This chain's CDR3 is CSVDTGVDYGYTF. CDR3 sequence (DNA): TGCAGCGTTGACACAGGGGTGGACTATGGCTACACCTTC.

In this sample, this clonotype turned up many times. The CDR3 DNA is TGTGCCATAACATCTAGCGGGGCCCAAGAGACCCAGTACTTC. It encodes CAITSSGAQETQYF. V usage is TRBV7-9 and J usage is TRBJ2-5; TRBD2 matches at 9 bases. V lost 10 bases and J lost 1; bases outside the gene matches: 7. Germline CDR1 reads SEHNR; CDR2 reads FQNEAQ (reference sequence). CDR3 length: 14 amino acids.

There are many counts of this clonotype. The chain has TRBV11-2 and TRBJ2-2; 8 nucleotides match TRBD2. The germline gives CDR1 SGHAT, CDR2 FQNNGV. V was clipped by 1 base and J by 3 bases; unmatched bases: 4. CDR3 size: 16 residues. CDR3 loop: CASSLVVGRDTGELFF. The CDR3 nucleotides are TGTGCCAGCAGCTTAGTCGTCGGGAGGGACACCGGGGAGCTGTTTTTT. Full variable domain (missing parts from reference TRBV11-2 and TRBJ2-2): EAGVAQSPRYKIIEKRQSVAFWCNPISGHATLYWYQQILGQGPKLLIQFQNNGVVDDSQLPKDRFSAERLKGVDSTLKIQPAKLEDSAVYLCASSLVVGRDTGELFFGEGSRLTVL.

This clonotype has more than one count but fewer than ten. J is TRBJ2-1 and V is TRBV9; a possible D gene is TRBD2 (5 bases). Trimming took 0 bases from V and 8 from J, leaving 12 bases between them. The CDR3 loop spans 14 amino acids. The germline V gene has CDR1 SGDLS and CDR2 YYNGEE. Written as DNA, the CDR3 is TGTGCCAGCAGCGTAGCCGGAGACGGGGATGAGCAGTTCTTC. It codes for CASSVAGDGDEQFF.

This clonotype came up many times. This chain connects TRBV14 to TRBJ2-5; the D call may be TRBD1 or TRBD2 (5 bases each). Deletions cut 5 bases from V and 1 base from J, with 11 bases between. The CDR3 has 14 residues. Germline lookup yields CDR1 SGHDN and CDR2 FVKESK. The CDR3 region has the DNA TGTGCCAGCAGCTGGGGGATCGCCCAAGAGACCCAGTACTTC. Amino acid sequence: CASSWGIAQETQYF.

The chain carries TRBV7-9 and TRBJ2-1; D may be TRBD2 (5 bases). Germline CDR1 is SEHNR and CDR2 is FQNEAQ (reference sequence). Trimming removed 5 bases from V and 10 bases from J, with 12 bases in between. This CDR3 is built from 12 residues. This CDR3 is CASSPTSWEQFF. The DNA for the CDR3 is TGTGCCAGCAGCCCAACTAGTTGGGAGCAGTTCTTC.

The gene calls are TRBV5-6 and TRBJ1-1; 7 bases align to TRBD1. V lost 2 bases to trimming and J lost 4 bases; unmatched junction nucleotides: 5. The CDR3 consists of 14 residues. Germline assignment: CDR1 SGHDT and CDR2 YYEEEE. The CDR3: CASSLNRGSTEAFF. In DNA, the CDR3 is TGTGCCAGCAGCTTAAACAGGGGAAGCACTGAAGCTTTCTTT.

The sample holds a few counts of this clonotype. J is TRBJ2-4 and V is TRBV7-3; weak D call: TRBD1 (6 bases). The CDR3 has 14 residues. Germline V CDR1 and CDR2: SGHTA, FQGTGA. Trimming shortened V by 11 bases and J by 1 base, and 15 bases separated the two germline ends. DNA of the CDR3: TGTGCCGGCCACAGGGTCCTGGCCAAAAACATTCAGTACTTC. This translates into CAGHRVLAKNIQYF.

V gene TRBV20-1 combines with J gene TRBJ2-7; 13 nucleotides line up with TRBD2. This CDR3 spans 17 amino acids. The germline gives CDR1 DFQATT, CDR2 SNEGSKA (reference sequence). J was trimmed by 1 base and V by 2 bases; bases with no gene match: 8. CDR3 DNA sequence: TGCAGTGCTAGAAAGGGGACTAGCGGGACTTTTTCCTACGAGCAGTACTTC. Its translation: CSARKGTSGTFSYEQYF.

This clonotype was counted at least ten times. The J gene is TRBJ1-2, the V gene TRBV20-1; D is unclear. The CDR3 spans 13 residues. The germline V gene encodes CDR1 DFQATT and CDR2 SNEGSKA (reference sequence). V was pared by 0 bases and J by 7 bases, with 12 bases between. CDR3 DNA: TGCAGTGCTAGAGATCTTAGGGATGGTGGCTACACCTTC. It encodes CSARDLRDGGYTF.

The chain employs TRBV28 and TRBJ2-2; 9 nucleotides align to TRBD2. V was pared by 6 bases and J by 5 bases, with 7 bases of the junction left unmatched. The CDR3 extends over 15 amino acids. Germline V gene lookup returns CDR1 MDHEN and CDR2 SYDVKM. For the CDR3, the DNA is TGTGCCAGCAGAATTTCTAGCGGGATTACCGGGGAGCTGTTTTTT. Translation: CASRISSGITGELFF.